Ten or more counts support the clone carrying this TCR beta chain. Its antigen remains unidentified. TCRdb analysed the RT-PCR reads with MiXCR anew, one entry per CDR3 protein. The sample consists of roughly 170,000 distinct CDR3 sequences, about 10% of them appearing once. These data belong to a study of response to subunit inactivated influenza vaccine. General observations from the study: Each seasonal influenza vaccination recruits few new T cells, the authors suggested.

The V end lost 4 bases, the J end lost 8 bases, and 6 bases lay between the germline ends. The CDR3 covers 11 residues. The clonotype comes from a man in his fifties who received an inactivated influenza vaccine. Specimen: non-naive T cells sorted from PBMCs, collected on the day of vaccination. The rearrangement uses TRBV12-3 or TRBV12-4 and TRBJ2-1; D remains unclear. The CDR3 reads CASSSTHEQFF. CDR3 sequence (DNA): TGTGCCAGCAGTTCGACACATGAGCAGTTCTTC.